What follows describes a single T cell receptor (beta chain). No antigen is known for it. Base qualities were left out, and no much larger clone turns up one base away. The CDR3 holds 15 amino acids from the cysteine to the phenylalanine. Of the read, only the CDR3 DNA is kept; its 45 bases are in frame from base 1. From the germline V gene, CDR1 is LGHNA and CDR2 is YNFKEQ. Trimming takes 1 base from V and 8 bases from J, and the germline ends sit 14 bases apart. Collaborating institutions collected whole blood in K2EDTA tubes following their own protocols. Collaborator samples were shipped for TCRbeta analysis as frozen whole blood, isolated PBMCs, or DNA extracted from either sample type. The sample comes from a study of blood T cell repertoires in COVID-19 (dated by TCRdb to about 2020). With regard to the full study: Samples from collaborators originated in the United States, Italy and Spain and spanned both the acute and convalescent phases of COVID-19. The repertoires were made available in a free public database intended to serve as a resource for research on the immune response to SARS-CoV-2. Subjects who had been exposed to COVID-19, were actively infected with it, or had recovered from it provided the deeply sampled blood TCRbeta repertoires that made up the dataset. Where available, HLA class I and class II types were taken from metadata supplied by the sample provider and were not determined by assay-based typing. Samples came from the ongoing ImmuneRACE study (first 160 participants) plus 1,254 subjects from 6 global collaborators. The material from the prospective study consisted of cDNA or gDNA derived from T cells, B-cell-depleted T cells, or PBMCs. Sample metadata almost always included a de-identified subject ID, COVID-19 status, age in years and sex.

The immunoSEQ Assay, a bias-controlled multiplex PCR, was used to amplify TCRbeta CDR3 regions from genomic DNA. In the original analysis: The number of nucleated cells in each sample was estimated from the amplification of reference gene primers within the assay. To quantify the absolute abundance of each unique TCRbeta CDR3 rearrangement, sequence reads were collapsed and filtered. For each sample, productive Simpson clonality was calculated as the square root of Simpson's diversity index across productive rearrangements. Sourced from immuneACCESS, this table was stored by TCRdb with only in-frame sequences that have V and J called. A share of the clones is absent; for the studies checked, an unresolved V gene accounts for under half, and the remainder has no known explanation. V and J calls and clone size follow that table, whereas D and trimming were derived from the DNA. In this sample the table shows about 83,000 clones, more than 75% of which occur a single time. The ten largest clones take up 15% to 20% of the sample.

Results and caveats for the whole study, not just this receptor: The quantity of clinical and demographic metadata differed by source and by participant and was supplied without curation.

This TCR was recovered from a woman aged 80 or over with active or convalescent COVID-19. The chain employs TRBV4-2 and TRBJ1-4, with TRBD1 as a weak D call on 5 bases. The sequencing sample was made of peripheral blood. The bases are TGTGCCAGCAGCCAAGGGGGGGTGGGAGGCGAAAAACTGTTTTTT. Its protein reads: CASSQGGVGGEKLFF.